Listed below are T cell receptor beta chains from one sample, sequenced in a study of T-cell reconstitution after alpha-beta-depleted transplantation in children. TCRdb fed the PCR reads into MiXCR, producing one record per CDR3 protein. The table records about 360,000 distinct CDR3 sequences, roughly 13% of them present only once. The starting material was PBMCs, obtained from the stem cell graft. These receptors all stem from a human donor who donated a stem cell graft to a child with Fanconi anemia. CDR3s include the opening cysteine and the closing phenylalanine or tryptophan. The D gene is left open where the match is weak. Clone size, where shown, is once, few, many, or a class for clones that have expanded.

J gene: TRBJ1-3; D gene: .; V gene: TRBV3-1; clone size: many; CDR3 protein: CASSQSSGNTIYF
J gene: TRBJ2-6; D gene: .; V gene: TRBV5-1; clone size: .; CDR3 protein: CASSLGTTSGANVLTF
J gene: TRBJ1-6; D gene: .; V gene: TRBV7-2; clone size: many; CDR3 protein: CASSFTPQRVDSPLHF
J gene: TRBJ1-6; D gene: TRBD1; V gene: TRBV2; clone size: .; CDR3 protein: CASRGGTGLLPNSPLHF
J gene: TRBJ1-2; D gene: TRBD1; V gene: TRBV5-4; clone size: few; CDR3 protein: CASSYQTGGVGYTF
J gene: TRBJ1-1; D gene: TRBD1; V gene: TRBV5-1; clone size: few; CDR3 protein: CASSLDRGSPEAFF
J gene: TRBJ2-3; D gene: .; V gene: TRBV20-1; clone size: many; CDR3 protein: CSARGNLGTDTQYF
J gene: TRBJ2-5; D gene: TRBD2; V gene: TRBV6-1; clone size: .; CDR3 protein: CAGTRSGGAQETQYF
J gene: TRBJ2-3; D gene: TRBD2; V gene: TRBV27; clone size: many; CDR3 protein: CASTSGVRSTDTQYF
J gene: TRBJ1-1; D gene: TRBD1; V gene: TRBV11-1; clone size: .; CDR3 protein: CASSLAIGRGRTEAFF
J gene: TRBJ1-1; D gene: .; V gene: TRBV29-1; clone size: many; CDR3 protein: CSVGHGKNTEAFF
J gene: TRBJ2-5; D gene: .; V gene: TRBV24-1; clone size: .; CDR3 protein: CATSDSRRETQYF
J gene: TRBJ1-1; D gene: .; V gene: TRBV18; clone size: many; CDR3 protein: CASSPAQQNTEAFF
J gene: TRBJ1-5; D gene: TRBD1; V gene: TRBV12-3/TRBV12-4; clone size: .; CDR3 protein: CASTTGTGFNQPQHF
J gene: TRBJ2-5; D gene: .; V gene: TRBV19; clone size: .; CDR3 protein: CASSTSKETQYF
J gene: TRBJ1-5; D gene: .; V gene: TRBV4-2; clone size: .; CDR3 protein: CASSQESSSNQPQHF
J gene: TRBJ2-1; D gene: .; V gene: TRBV7-8; clone size: few; CDR3 protein: CASSLTDIYNEQFF
J gene: TRBJ2-6; D gene: .; V gene: TRBV2; clone size: .; CDR3 protein: CASSDVSGANVLTF
J gene: TRBJ1-1; D gene: .; V gene: TRBV12-3/TRBV12-4; clone size: many; CDR3 protein: CASSLTSMNTEAFF
J gene: TRBJ1-2; D gene: .; V gene: TRBV14; clone size: few; CDR3 protein: CASSQALYNYGYTF
J gene: TRBJ2-3; D gene: TRBD2; V gene: TRBV11-2; clone size: many; CDR3 protein: CASSPRLAGYSDTQYF
J gene: TRBJ1-5; D gene: .; V gene: TRBV7-2; clone size: few; CDR3 protein: CASSRVGGSRQPQHF
J gene: TRBJ1-1; D gene: .; V gene: TRBV10-3; clone size: many; CDR3 protein: CAVTERDTGGFMNTEAFF
J gene: TRBJ1-1; D gene: .; V gene: TRBV6-1; clone size: .; CDR3 protein: CASSLTGVESEAFF
J gene: TRBJ1-1; D gene: TRBD1; V gene: TRBV12-3/TRBV12-4; clone size: few; CDR3 protein: CASSRPGTGVDEAFF
J gene: TRBJ2-5; D gene: .; V gene: TRBV5-1; clone size: few; CDR3 protein: CASSLWGSPPETQYF